The 20 T cell receptor beta chains below were found in one sample sequenced in a study of T cells in Graves' hyperthyroidism and ophthalmopathy. From RNA transcripts, TCR beta CDR3 regions were amplified. TCR CDR3 underwent first-round RT-PCR with the HTBI primer set. In TCRdb, the multiplex PCR reads were re-called with MiXCR into one record per CDR3 protein. The sample records 500,000 or so distinct CDR3 sequences, 15% to 20% being singletons. Sequencing used blood. These receptors were collected from a woman in her thirties with Graves' ophthalmopathy.

The chain recombines TRBV3-1 with TRBJ2-1; the match to TRBD2 covers 10 bases. Germline V CDR1 and CDR2: LGHDT, YNNKEL (reference sequence). J was trimmed by 0 bases and V by 3 bases; bases with no gene match: 5. The CDR3 is 17 residues long. In DNA form, the CDR3 reads TGTGCCAGCAGCCAGAAGCGGGAGGGGTCCTCCTACAATGAGCAGTTCTTC. Amino acids: CASSQKREGSSYNEQFF.

This sequence joins TRBV24-1 and TRBJ2-5; 7 bases match TRBD1. V was pared by 4 bases and J by 7 bases, with 17 bases of the junction left unmatched. The germline V gene encodes CDR1 KGHDR and CDR2 SFDVKD. The CDR3 contains 17 residues. CDR3 bases: TGTGCCACCAGTGAAACCGGGACAGCTCTTTCTCTTGGGACCCAGTACTTC. Translating gives CATSETGTALSLGTQYF.

The V call is TRBV28, the J call TRBJ2-7; 9 nucleotides line up with TRBD1. There are 17 residues in the CDR3. Germline values: CDR1 MDHEN, CDR2 SYDVKM. Trimming removed 4 bases from V and 2 bases from J; junction bases left unmatched: 12. This CDR3 is CASSSILWDREAYEQYF. CDR3 DNA: TGTGCCAGCAGTTCAATCCTTTGGGACAGGGAGGCCTACGAGCAGTACTTC.

The V gene is TRBV29-1, the J gene TRBJ2-5, with 9 bases aligning to TRBD1. Germline V gene lookup returns CDR1 SQVTM and CDR2 ANQGSEA. Losses at the gene ends were 4 bases for V and 5 bases for J; bases not matched to a gene: 5. The CDR3 is made up of 13 amino acids. In nucleotides, the CDR3 is TGCAGCGTTGGGGACAGGGCGGGGGAGACCCAGTACTTC. This codes for CSVGDRAGETQYF.

A note on this clonotype: This may stem from a read error, because a much larger clone lies one nucleotide away. The rearrangement joins TRBV2 to TRBJ2-5; D may correspond to TRBD1 or TRBD2 (5 bases each). Trimming cost V 3 bases and J 0 bases, with 14 bases left between them. Germline values: CDR1 SNHLY, CDR2 FYNNEI. The CDR3 covers 16 residues. In DNA form, the CDR3 reads TGTGCCAGCAGTGAGACTATCGGGACGTACCAAGAGACCCAGTACTTC. It codes for CASSETIGTYQETQYF.

This clonotype showed up many times. The J gene is TRBJ2-1, the V gene TRBV20-1, with 11 bases matching TRBD2. Germline V lookup: CDR1 DFQATT, CDR2 SNEGSKA (reference sequence). Unmatched junction bases numbered 3, after V lost 5 bases and J lost 3 bases. This CDR3 is built from 14 residues. The CDR3 coding sequence is TGCAGTGCTCCGACTAGCGGGGACTACAATGAGCAGTTCTTC. It is translated as CSAPTSGDYNEQFF.

This clonotype occurred many times. This chain joins TRBV12-3 or TRBV12-4 and TRBJ2-7; D assignment may be TRBD1 or TRBD2 (5 bases each). This CDR3 is built from 15 residues. V gave up 3 bases and J gave up 0 bases, with 12 bases separating them. The CDR3 sequence is CASSLGTDASYEQYF. The DNA of the CDR3 is TGTGCCAGCAGTTTGGGGACCGACGCCTCCTACGAGCAGTACTTC.

This clonotype occurred many times. The chain employs TRBV7-2 and TRBJ2-1; TRBD2 matches at 8 bases. J lost 7 bases, V lost 2 bases, and 10 bases had no gene match. The CDR3 length is 16 residues. Germline lookup yields CDR1 SGHTA and CDR2 FQGNSA. The CDR3 loop reads CASSLIASGGRNEQFF. CDR3 DNA sequence: TGTGCCAGCAGCTTAATTGCGTCGGGAGGGCGAAATGAGCAGTTCTTC. Using reference TRBV7-2 and TRBJ2-1 for the parts outside the CDR3, the full variable domain is GAGVSQSPSNKVTEKGKDVELRCDPISGHTALYWYRQSLGQGLEFLIYFQGNSAPDKSGLPSDRFSAERTGGSVSTLTIQRTQQEDSAVYLCASSLIASGGRNEQFFGPGTRLTVL.

As for this clonotype: Given a much more abundant clone one base away, this may be a read error. The chain has TRBV20-1 and TRBJ2-7; TRBD2 matches 11 bases. V dropped 6 bases and J dropped 4; count of bases not matched to a gene: 8. The CDR3 is 14 amino acids. CDR1 is DFQATT, CDR2 SNEGSKA, per germline (reference sequence). The CDR3 is CSARGTSGLYEQYF. The CDR3, as DNA: TGCAGTGCCAGGGGGACTAGCGGCCTTTACGAGCAGTACTTC.

The chain links TRBV15 to TRBJ2-7; possibly TRBD2 for D (5 bases). V gave up 2 bases and J gave up 4 bases, with 6 bases separating them. The CDR3 is 12 residues long. Germline CDR1 and CDR2: LNHNV and YYDKDF (reference sequence). The CDR3 nucleotides read TGTGCCACCAGCAGACCGGGGTACGAGCAGTACTTC. This encodes CATSRPGYEQYF.

This clonotype was seen a few times. Compared with germline, one end of the junction differs, possibly owing to a read error. The V gene is TRBV28, the J gene TRBJ2-7, with 8 nucleotides matching TRBD2. This CDR3 region has 11 residues. CDR1 is MDHEN, CDR2 SYDVKM, per germline. CDR3 sequence: CLSGTRVEQYF. CDR3 nucleotides: TGCCTCTCAGGGACTAGGGTCGAGCAGTACTTC.

The rearrangement uses TRBV20-1 and TRBJ1-1; D not resolved. Trimming pared 5 bases from V and 4 bases from J, leaving 14 bases between. The CDR3 has 13 amino acids. CDR1 and CDR2 (germline): DFQATT, SNEGSKA (reference sequence). The DNA of the CDR3 is TGCAGTGCTTACTACCAGGAGTCCACTGAAGCTTTCTTT. This sequence encodes CSAYYQESTEAFF.

This clonotype was counted a few times. V gene TRBV20-1 combines with J gene TRBJ2-1; D call uncertain. The CDR3 consists of 15 residues. CDR1 and CDR2 (germline): DFQATT, SNEGSKA (reference sequence). V lost 3 bases and J lost 5, with 17 bases in between. In DNA form, the CDR3 reads TGCAGTGCTAGCGAGACCTCCTCCGGAGACAATGAGCAGTTCTTC. It yields the protein CSASETSSGDNEQFF.

V usage is TRBV11-3 and J usage is TRBJ2-3, with TRBD2 matching 12 bases. The length of the CDR3 is 16 residues. After removal of 6 bases from V and 5 bases from J, the junction contained 9 bases not matched to a gene. Germline CDR1 is SGHNT and CDR2 is YENEEA. The CDR3 region has the DNA TGTGCCAGCAGTTCTGGACTAGCGGGATTGGTAGATACGCAGTATTTT. Encoded protein: CASSSGLAGLVDTQYF.

V usage is TRBV12-3 or TRBV12-4 and J usage is TRBJ2-2; 8 positions agree with TRBD1. This CDR3 spans 13 amino acids. With 8 bases clipped from V and 4 bases from J, the junction kept 3 bases outside the gene matches. The CDR3 DNA reads as TGTGCCAGCGGCACAGGGGGCACCGGGGAGCTGTTTTTT. Translating gives CASGTGGTGELFF.

The chain recombines TRBV20-1 with TRBJ2-7; 13 nucleotides agree with TRBD2. J lost 4 bases, V lost 5 bases, and 2 bases had no gene match. The CDR3 totals 13 residues. Germline V gene lookup returns CDR1 DFQATT and CDR2 SNEGSKA (reference sequence). The CDR3 DNA reads TGCAGTGCTGGGGGACTAGCGGGGTACGAGCAGTACTTC. Translation: CSAGGLAGYEQYF.

The chain links TRBV28 to TRBJ2-7; D possibly corresponds to TRBD2 (7 bases). V dropped 6 bases and J dropped 4 bases, with 10 bases sitting between them. CDR1 and CDR2 from the germline V gene are MDHEN and SYDVKM. This CDR3 has 12 amino acids. The CDR3 nucleotides read TGTGCCAGCAGCGGGGGGCTATACGAGCAGTACTTC. This translates into CASSGGLYEQYF. The whole variable domain, remainder taken from reference TRBV28 and TRBJ2-7, is DVKVTQSSRYLVKRTGEKVFLECVQDMDHENMFWYRQDPGLGLRLIYFSYDVKMKEKGDIPEGYSVSREKKERFSLILESASTNQTSMYLCASSGGLYEQYFGPGTRLTVT.

The chain uses TRBV20-1 and TRBJ2-1; 8 bases fit TRBD2. Germline CDR1 reads DFQATT; CDR2 reads SNEGSKA (reference sequence). This CDR3 is built from 14 residues. The ends lost 6 bases at V and 6 bases at J; junction bases unmatched: 10. CDR3 nucleotides: TGCAGTGCAGAAACAGCGGGGGCCACCAATGAGCAGTTCTTC. Translating gives CSAETAGATNEQFF.

This clonotype was recorded at least ten times. The chain employs TRBV18 and TRBJ1-5; the match to TRBD1 covers 7 bases. Trimming at V came to 5 bases and at J to 1 base, leaving 5 bases not matched to a gene. There are 15 residues in the CDR3. Germline V gene data show CDR1 as KGHSH and CDR2 as LQKENI. CDR3 nucleotides: TGTGCCAGCTCATCGCGGACAGGAAGCAATCAGCCCCAGCATTTT. It is translated as CASSSRTGSNQPQHF.

This clonotype was seen many times. The chain carries TRBV28 and TRBJ2-1; D gene uncertain. Germline V CDR1 and CDR2: MDHEN, SYDVKM. The CDR3 sequence is 10 residues long. The germline V and J ends were trimmed by 3 bases and 6 bases, with 0 bases remaining between them. For the CDR3, the DNA is TGTGCCAGCAGTTTCAATGAGCAGTTCTTC. Amino acids: CASSFNEQFF.